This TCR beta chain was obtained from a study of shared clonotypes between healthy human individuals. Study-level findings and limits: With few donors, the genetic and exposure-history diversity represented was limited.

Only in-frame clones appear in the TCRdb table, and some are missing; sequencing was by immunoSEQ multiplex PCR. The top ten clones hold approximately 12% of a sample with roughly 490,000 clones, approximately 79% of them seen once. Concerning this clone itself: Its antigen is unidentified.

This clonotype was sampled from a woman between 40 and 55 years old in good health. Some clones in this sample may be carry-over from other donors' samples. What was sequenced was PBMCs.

The CDR3 is CASSLVPISSYEQYF. In DNA form, the CDR3 reads TGTGCCAGCAGCTTAGTGCCAATCAGCTCCTACGAGCAGTACTTC. The chain joins TRBV11-2 to TRBJ2-7; D gene uncertain. Germline CDR1 and CDR2: SGHAT and FQNNGV. Trimming pared 1 base from V and 0 bases from J, leaving 10 bases between. The CDR3 sequence is 15 residues long.